This T cell receptor (beta chain) comes out of a study of OX40 agonist ivuxolimab in advanced cancers. Regarding the study as a whole: The study observed clonal expansion of CD4+ and CD8+ blood T cells by week 6 at 0.1 to 3.0 mg/kg. Clonal expansion was among the lowest in partial responders at 0.1-3.0 mg/kg, especially CD8+.

Turning to this clone: Its antigen is unidentified.

Germline V gene lookup returns CDR1 MDHEN and CDR2 SYDVKM. Trimming at V came to 5 bases and at J to 3 bases, leaving 7 bases not matched to a gene. There are 15 residues in the CDR3. Profiling relied on immunoSEQ multiplex PCR, and the TCRdb table lists in-frame clones only, not all of them. The sample has roughly 60,000 clones, around 93% seen once. This TCR was recovered from an adult with an advanced solid tumor such as melanoma, head and neck, liver or kidney cancer. This sequence joins TRBV28 and TRBJ2-3, with TRBD1 identical over 8 bases. Sequences were derived from CD4+ or CD8+ T cells sorted from blood, sampled in a trial of the OX40 agonist ivuxolimab. The CDR3 reads CASSLRRTGTDTQYF. The CDR3 nucleotides read TGTGCCAGCAGTCTCCGGCGGACAGGGACAGATACGCAGTATTTT.